This T cell receptor beta chain stems from a study of cytotoxic CD8 clonotypes in ibrutinib-treated CLL. Study-level background: Enrolment comprised some twelve relapsed/refractory and some 15 treatment-naive patients; under 18 were IGHV unmutated. Response was recorded as partial in approximately 24 patients and complete in 2; at median 68 months, approximately 14 remained remitted and approximately twelve had progressed.

Study-level points and caveats: Exceeding age-matched healthy donors, baseline clonality also tracked the counts of circulating CD8+ T cells.

Generated by immunoSEQ multiplex PCR, the TCRdb table keeps only in-frame clones and is missing some. This sample carries tens of thousands of clones, under 70% of them seen once, and the ten largest clones take approximately 6%. Deletions cut 5 bases from V and 5 bases from J, with 11 bases between. This CDR3 spans 13 amino acids. Germline V gene sequence: CDR1 SGHAT, CDR2 FQNNGV. As for this clone: Its antigen is unidentified.

This receptor was obtained from a human donor with chronic lymphocytic leukemia. Sample: PBMCs, taken after 12 months of ibrutinib treatment. The rearrangement uses TRBV11-2 and TRBJ2-3, with unresolved D. CDR3 sequence (DNA): TGTGCCAGCAGCCAGCAAAACGGAGATACGCAGTATTTT. Protein sequence: CASSQQNGDTQYF. The full variable domain, in which reference TRBV11-2 and TRBJ2-3 provide the parts outside the CDR3, is EAGVAQSPRYKIIEKRQSVAFWCNPISGHATLYWYQQILGQGPKLLIQFQNNGVVDDSQLPKDRFSAERLKGVDSTLKIQPAKLEDSAVYLCASSQQNGDTQYFGPGTRLTVL.